The TCR beta chain under discussion was sequenced for a study of siplizumab effects on memory and regulatory T cells. Notes on the study in general: Suppression by proliferating Tregs derived from siplizumab cultures was not verified. The alloresponse seemed to draw substantially on naive T cells, which appeared more diverse than memory cells.

Every sample had some 100,000 of its TCR templates assayed. Method: immunoSEQ multiplex PCR; TCRdb's copy keeps in-frame clones and lacks some. The sample contains some 62,000 clones, 83% of which appear only once. This clone was observed a single time. Its antigen is not known. The CDR3 has 14 amino acids. CDR1 SGHRS and CDR2 YFSETQ come from the germline V gene. The V end was cut by 4 bases, the J end by 1 base, with 11 bases between. The source of this sequence is a human donor in good health. V gene TRBV5-1 combines with J gene TRBJ1-1; TRBD1 is a possible D gene (5 bases). The specimen was memory CD4+ T cells sorted from blood. The DNA for the CDR3 is TGCGCCAGCAGCACGTTCGGGGCGAACACTGAAGCTTTCTTT. It is translated as CASSTFGANTEAFF.